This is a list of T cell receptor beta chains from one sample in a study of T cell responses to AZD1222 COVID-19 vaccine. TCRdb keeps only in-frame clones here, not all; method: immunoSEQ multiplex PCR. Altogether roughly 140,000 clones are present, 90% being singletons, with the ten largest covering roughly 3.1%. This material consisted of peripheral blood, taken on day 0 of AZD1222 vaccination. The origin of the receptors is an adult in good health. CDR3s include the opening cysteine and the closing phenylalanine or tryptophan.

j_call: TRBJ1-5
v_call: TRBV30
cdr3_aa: CAWSGRARGNQPQHF

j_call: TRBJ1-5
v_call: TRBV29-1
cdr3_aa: CSVETGVGQPQHF

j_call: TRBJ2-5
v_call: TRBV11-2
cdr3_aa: CASSRLRGVGETQYF

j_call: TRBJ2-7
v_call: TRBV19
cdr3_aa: CASTNDRASYEQYF

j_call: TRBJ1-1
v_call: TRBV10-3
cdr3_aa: CAISYGTGGDTEAFF

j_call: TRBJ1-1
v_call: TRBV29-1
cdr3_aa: CSQDAEAFF

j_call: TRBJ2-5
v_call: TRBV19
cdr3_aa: CASSIPPMLLAGDQETQYF

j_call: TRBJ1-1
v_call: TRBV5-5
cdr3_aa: CASSPIGGGQRTEAFF

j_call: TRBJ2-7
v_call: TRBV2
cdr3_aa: CASSERAQAHEQYF

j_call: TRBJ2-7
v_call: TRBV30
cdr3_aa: CAWSLQGWEQYF

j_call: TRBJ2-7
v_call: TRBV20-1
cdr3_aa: CSAPVLYEQYF

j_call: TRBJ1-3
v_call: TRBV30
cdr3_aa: CAWKASGNTIYF

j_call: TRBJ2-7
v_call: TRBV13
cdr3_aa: CASSRIDGNYEQYF

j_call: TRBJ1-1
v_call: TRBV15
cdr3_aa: CATSSGARAYMNTEAFF

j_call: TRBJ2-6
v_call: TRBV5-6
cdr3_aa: CASSYLTDMANVLTF

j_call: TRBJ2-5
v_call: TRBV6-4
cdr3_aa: CASSGQPQETQYF

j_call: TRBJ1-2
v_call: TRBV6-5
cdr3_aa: CALSMGTAAGYGYTF

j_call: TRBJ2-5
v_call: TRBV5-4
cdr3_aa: CASSRPEETQYF

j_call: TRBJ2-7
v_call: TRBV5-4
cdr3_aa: CASSLGGQGAHEQYF

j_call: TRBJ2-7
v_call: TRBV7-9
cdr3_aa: CASSLVGQGVQEQYF

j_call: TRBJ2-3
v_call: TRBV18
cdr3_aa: CASSPDLSTDTQYF

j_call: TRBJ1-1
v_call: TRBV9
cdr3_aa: CASSAGGKAFF

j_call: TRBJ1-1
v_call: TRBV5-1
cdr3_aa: CASSSGQSTEAFF

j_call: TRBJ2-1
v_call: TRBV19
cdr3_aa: CASSTTGEVNEQFF

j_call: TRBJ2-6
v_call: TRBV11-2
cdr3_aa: CASSTYRGSGANVLTF

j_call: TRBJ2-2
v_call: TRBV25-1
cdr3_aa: CASSEYGTGELFF

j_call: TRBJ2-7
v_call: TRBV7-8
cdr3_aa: CASSLARILTYEQYF

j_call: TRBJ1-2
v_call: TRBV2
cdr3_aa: CASSDRDGYTF

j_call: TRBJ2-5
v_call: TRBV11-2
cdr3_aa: CASSLGHLAGSARRETQYF

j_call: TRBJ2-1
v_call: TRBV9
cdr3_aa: CASSNTAGGYVEQFF

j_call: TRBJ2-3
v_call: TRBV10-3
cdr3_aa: CAISEGTPAGDTQYF

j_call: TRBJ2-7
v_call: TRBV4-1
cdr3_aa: CASSPTPIPYEQYF

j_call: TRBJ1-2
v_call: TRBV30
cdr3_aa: CAWMHSAYGYTF

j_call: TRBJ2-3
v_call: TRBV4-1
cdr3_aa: CASSQQRTSTATDTQYF

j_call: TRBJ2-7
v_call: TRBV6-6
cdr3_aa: CASSYSGGTSSYEQYF

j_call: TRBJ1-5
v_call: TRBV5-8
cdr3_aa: CASSLRHKQPQHF

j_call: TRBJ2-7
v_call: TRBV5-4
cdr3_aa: CASSYGTSGRLYEQYF

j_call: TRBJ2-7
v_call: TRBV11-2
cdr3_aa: CASSFEAGGSYEQYF

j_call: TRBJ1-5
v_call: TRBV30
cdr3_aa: CAWRDRSNQPQHF